The entry that follows covers one T cell receptor beta chain sequence. Its antigen is not known. This sample was taken from a study of a mutant IDH1 vaccine in newly diagnosed glioma. Produced via immunoSEQ multiplex PCR; TCRdb's table is partial and in-frame only. This table holds roughly 110,000 clones, roughly nine tenths found once. As to time point: week 11, during vaccination. The vaccine gave 300 ug of a 20-mer mutant IDH1 peptide subcutaneously per dose. The V and J ends lost 5 bases and 1 base, in that order; junction bases with no gene match: 2. CDR1 MGHDK and CDR2 SYGVNS come from the germline V gene. CDR3 length equals 15 residues.

Sequencing used PBMCs, obtained from a glioma patient whose treatment included an IDH1 peptide vaccine. The TCR originated in a woman between 50 and 59 years old with glioma. V gene TRBV25-1 combines with J gene TRBJ2-3; TRBD2 aligns across 11 bases. In nucleotides, the CDR3 is TGTGCCAGCAGTAAACTAGCGGGGGGCACAGATACGCAGTATTTT. It translates to CASSKLAGGTDTQYF. The full variable domain, with the rest looked up from reference TRBV25-1 and TRBJ2-3, is EADIYQTPRYLVIGTGKKITLECSQTMGHDKMYWYQQDPGMELHLIHYSYGVNSTEKGDLSSESTVSRIRTEHFPLTLESARPSHTSQYLCASSKLAGGTDTQYFGPGTRLTVL.